This T cell receptor beta chain was obtained from a study of cytomegalovirus exposure and HLA in healthy donors. Study-level points and caveats: Rarity marked most TCR sequences, yet some public TCRs occurred in many donors. Cytomegalovirus association was assigned to approximately 180 TCR beta chains. Cytomegalovirus status was reportedly diagnosed by the classifier with high specificity and sensitivity.

The PCR had 60 Vbeta and 13 Jbeta primers. Original handling: An analysis performed later counted roughly 80 million unique TCR beta chains (roughly 10 million of them shared). Data came from immunoSEQ multiplex PCR; TCRdb stores just in-frame clones and leaves some out. V and J calls and clone size follow that table, whereas D and trimming were derived from the DNA. The sample lists approximately 150,000 clones, 70% to 85% occurring once. With 3 bases clipped from V and 5 bases from J, the junction kept 2 bases outside the gene matches. The CDR3 contains 13 residues. From germline, CDR1 is SQVTM and CDR2 ANQGSEA. With respect to this clone: Its cognate antigen is unknown.

The genes are TRBV29-1 and TRBJ2-1; 9 bases are shared with TRBD1. The receptor's source is a man aged 40-49 years in good health and CMV-seronegative. Sequencing was performed on PBMCs. The CDR3 loop is CSVDGTGHNEQFF. The CDR3 nucleotides are TGCAGCGTTGACGGGACAGGGCACAATGAGCAGTTCTTC.